These T cell receptor beta chains were read from a single sample in a study of OX40 agonist ivuxolimab in advanced cancers. Data came from immunoSEQ multiplex PCR; TCRdb stores just in-frame clones and leaves some out. The sample contains some 43,000 clones, 70% to 90% of which appear only once. Sample: CD4+ or CD8+ T cells sorted from blood, taken in a trial of the OX40 agonist ivuxolimab. These receptor sequences come from an adult with an advanced solid tumor such as melanoma, head and neck, liver or kidney cancer. CDR3s include the opening cysteine and the closing phenylalanine or tryptophan. D genes are given only for firm matches.

d_gene,v_gene,j_gene,CDR3aa,CDR3nt
.,TRBV7-3,TRBJ1-2,CASSSGGGNGYTF,TGTGCCAGCAGCTCGGGCGGGGGGAATGGCTACACCTTC
.,TRBV5-1,TRBJ2-2,CASTPIARDTGELFF,TGCGCCAGCACCCCCATAGCGAGGGACACCGGGGAGCTGTTTTTT
.,TRBV11-3,TRBJ1-4,CASSPAPGTLFF,TGTGCCAGCAGCCCGGCCCCGGGAACACTGTTTTTT
.,TRBV12-5,TRBJ2-5,CASAPTDQGGTQYF,TGTGCTAGTGCCCCGACAGACCAGGGGGGGACCCAGTACTTC
.,TRBV5-1,TRBJ2-3,CASSLEPQGGLDTQYF,TGCGCCAGCAGCTTGGAACCGCAGGGGGGCTTAGATACGCAGTATTTT
TRBD1,TRBV9,TRBJ1-6,CASSVGTGSNNSPLHF,TGTGCCAGCAGCGTCGGGACAGGGTCGAATAATTCACCCCTCCACTTT
TRBD1,TRBV5-4,TRBJ2-1,CASSFTGTGLSYNEQFF,TGTGCCAGCAGCTTTACCGGGACAGGGCTCTCCTACAATGAGCAGTTCTTC
.,TRBV27,TRBJ2-5,CASSLGETQYF,TGTGCCAGCAGTTTAGGAGAGACCCAGTACTTC
TRBD1,TRBV5-1,TRBJ2-7,CASSKGTGTHEQYF,TGCGCCAGCAGCAAGGGGACAGGGACCCACGAGCAGTACTTC
.,TRBV2,TRBJ1-6,CASAYTGTTGASPLHF,TGTGCCAGCGCTTATACCGGGACAACTGGGGCCTCACCCCTCCACTTT
.,TRBV29-1,TRBJ1-1,CSAAAGTTEAFF,TGCAGCGCCGCAGCCGGGACGACTGAAGCTTTCTTT
.,TRBV5-6,TRBJ1-2,CASIISGYGGYTF,TGTGCCAGCATCATTTCAGGGTATGGTGGCTACACCTTC
.,TRBV11-3,TRBJ1-1,CASRGRHSGETEAFF,TGTGCCAGCAGGGGCCGACATAGTGGGGAGACTGAAGCTTTCTTT
.,TRBV7-9,TRBJ2-1,CASGVGGPGEQFF,TGTGCCAGCGGCGTCGGGGGGCCGGGTGAGCAGTTCTTC
TRBD1,TRBV6-5,TRBJ2-1,CASRDRGFF,TGTGCCAGCCGGGACAGGGGTTTCTTC
.,TRBV7-9,TRBJ2-7,CASSFASRDHEQYF,TGTGCCAGCAGCTTTGCATCCAGGGATCACGAGCAGTACTTC
TRBD1,TRBV27,TRBJ2-7,CASKWDRNSHEQYF,TGTGCCAGCAAATGGGACAGGAATTCTCACGAGCAGTACTTC
TRBD2,TRBV4-1,TRBJ2-5,CASSQLTSGAKTQYF,TGCGCCAGCAGCCAATTGACTAGCGGGGCAAAGACCCAGTACTTC